This TCR beta chain was obtained from a study of CD8 T cells in ankylosing spondylitis. General study points: Several highly homologous variants made up a TCR beta motif, and this motif appeared characteristic of ankylosing spondylitis blood. The study looked at matched synovial fluid samples from ankylosing spondylitis patients. Disease-linked clones were reported to be significantly enriched there.

Scientists made TCR beta libraries using quantitative 5'-RACE with molecular barcodes. Using its own MiXCR run on the 5' RACE reads, TCRdb lists one record per CDR3 protein. The table shows tens of thousands of distinct CDR3 sequences, with under 30% occurring only once. The CDR3 is made up of 14 amino acids. With 0 bases clipped from V and 5 bases from J, the junction kept 3 bases outside the gene matches. Germline-derived CDR1 and CDR2 are SGHRS and YFSETQ. For this clonotype: The antigen is unknown.

Sample: blood, either unsorted or a sorted T cell fraction (not recorded which). This chain joins TRBV5-1 and TRBJ2-7; TRBD1 matches 9 bases. The receptor was derived from a male donor with ankylosing spondylitis or in good health (not recorded which). The CDR3 nucleotides read TGCGCCAGCAGCTTGGGGGACAGGGAACACGAGCAGTACTTC. As protein: CASSLGDREHEQYF. Full variable domain (missing parts from reference TRBV5-1 and TRBJ2-7): KAGVTQTPRYLIKTRGQQVTLSCSPISGHRSVSWYQQTPGQGLQFLFEYFSETQRNKGNFPGRFSGRQFSNSRSEMNVSTLELGDSALYLCASSLGDREHEQYFGPGTRLTVT.